The 25 T cell receptor beta chains presented below share a single source sample, sequenced in a study of post-analysis software for immune sequencing data. These receptors' targets are unknown. Overall study findings and caveats: TRBV segments more frequent in patients than in controls numbered several and included TRBV5-6, TRBV5-1 and TRBV20-1.

The library was made from cDNA and included unique molecular identifiers. TCRdb called the PCR reads again in MiXCR, with one record for every CDR3 protein. This table holds hundreds of thousands of distinct CDR3 sequences, 25% to 30% found once. Sequenced input: blood. These receptor sequences come from a girl under 18 with multiple sclerosis.

This clonotype was observed once. The chain couples TRBV5-6 to TRBJ2-3; 7 nucleotides match TRBD1. The junction had 3 bases not matched to a gene; V was cut back by 4 bases and J by 1 base. CDR3 length: 14 residues. Per germline, CDR1 SGHDT and CDR2 YYEEEE. The CDR3 region has the DNA TGTGCCAGCAGCCACGGACAGGGCACAGATACGCAGTATTTT. Encoded protein: CASSHGQGTDTQYF.

This clonotype has only a few counts. The gene calls are TRBV7-2 and TRBJ2-1, with D unclear. The CDR3 length is 15 residues. The V gene's germline CDR1 is SGHTA and CDR2 FQGNSA. V shed 3 bases and J shed 4 bases, with 13 bases lying between them. The CDR3 loop reads CASSFVSDPYNEQFF. In nucleotides, the CDR3 is TGTGCCAGCAGCTTCGTGTCAGATCCATACAATGAGCAGTTCTTC.

The V and J genes are TRBV11-3 and TRBJ2-7, with D unresolved. With 0 bases removed from V and 2 bases from J, the gap between germline ends came to 5 bases. CDR3 size: 13 residues. Germline loops: CDR1 SGHNT, CDR2 YENEEA. The CDR3 bases are TGTGCCAGCAGCTTAGAGTCGGCCTACGAGCAGTACTTC. It translates to CASSLESAYEQYF.

This sequence joins TRBV12-3 or TRBV12-4 and TRBJ2-3; 13 bases are a match to TRBD2. The CDR3 is 17 residues long. V was pared by 6 bases and J by 4 bases, with 10 bases of the junction left unmatched. The CDR3 nucleotides read TGTGCCAGCAGACCTGGACTAGCGGGAGCCGAGGCAGATACGCAGTATTTT. This encodes CASRPGLAGAEADTQYF.

The rearrangement uses TRBV7-2 and TRBJ2-3, with TRBD2 identical over 9 bases. CDR3 length: 16 residues. Germline values: CDR1 SGHTA, CDR2 FQGNSA. V dropped 6 bases and J dropped 1; count of bases not matched to a gene: 8. CDR3 sequence reads: CASRRSSGSGTDTQYF. The CDR3 DNA reads as TGTGCCAGCAGACGGAGTAGCGGGAGCGGCACAGATACGCAGTATTTT.

The chain links TRBV7-2 to TRBJ2-3; perhaps TRBD2 as D (5 bases). The ends were cut back, 3 bases at V and 2 bases at J, with 9 bases in the middle. This CDR3 spans 14 amino acids. Germline loops: CDR1 SGHTA, CDR2 FQGNSA. The CDR3 here is CASSFLAPTDTQYF. The CDR3 DNA reads as TGTGCCAGCAGCTTCCTAGCCCCCACAGATACGCAGTATTTT.

This chain joins TRBV11-2 and TRBJ2-5, with a possible D match to TRBD2 (5 bases). Germline lookup yields CDR1 SGHAT and CDR2 FQNNGV. Deletions cut 3 bases from V and 2 bases from J, with 10 bases between. The CDR3 has 14 amino acids. In DNA form, the CDR3 reads TGTGCCAGCAGCTTCCAGCGGAGACAAGAGACCCAGTACTTC. Its protein is CASSFQRRQETQYF.

There are a few counts of this clonotype. The J gene is TRBJ2-5, the V gene TRBV7-9; D is perhaps TRBD1 (6 bases). V lost 3 bases and J lost 3, with 14 bases in between. Germline-derived CDR1 and CDR2 are SEHNR and FQNEAQ (reference sequence). The CDR3 contains 15 residues. The CDR3 reads CASSFGQYREETQYF. The CDR3 region has the DNA TGTGCCAGCAGCTTCGGACAGTACAGAGAAGAGACCCAGTACTTC.

This clonotype was seen more than once but under ten times. The genes are TRBV20-1 and TRBJ2-5; 9 bases map to TRBD1. Germline CDR1 and CDR2: DFQATT and SNEGSKA (reference sequence). This CDR3 comprises 15 residues. After removal of 3 bases from V and 3 bases from J, the junction contained 8 bases not matched to a gene. This chain's CDR3 is CSASIPGQGEETQYF. The CDR3 DNA reads as TGCAGTGCTAGCATTCCGGGACAGGGTGAAGAGACCCAGTACTTC.

V usage is TRBV10-3 and J usage is TRBJ2-4; 7 nucleotides agree with TRBD2. The J call may be incorrect, as the DNA end agrees better with TRBJ2-7. CDR1 and CDR2 from the germline V gene are ENHRY and SYGVKD. The CDR3 runs 17 residues. The CDR3 spells CAISESIGGSTQYEQYF. The CDR3 DNA sequence: TGTGCCATCAGTGAGTCTATCGGCGGGAGCACACAGTACGAGCAGTACTTC.

This clonotype was seen a single time. The V and J genes are TRBV6-2 or TRBV6-3 and TRBJ2-7, with 10 bases matching TRBD1. This CDR3 spans 14 amino acids. J was trimmed by 2 bases and V by 8 bases; bases with no gene match: 6. Germline CDR1 and CDR2: MNHEY and SVGEGT. CDR3 bases: TGTGCCAGCCTCCCTGGGACAGGGGCCTACGAGCAGTACTTC. Amino acids: CASLPGTGAYEQYF.

This clonotype was found a few times. The J gene is TRBJ1-5, the V gene TRBV12-3 or TRBV12-4; maybe TRBD1 (5 bases). This CDR3 comprises 14 residues. V was clipped by 3 bases and J by 4 bases, with 10 bases between them. CDR3 in amino acids: CASSFGGVNQPQHF. The DNA of the CDR3 is TGTGCCAGCAGTTTTGGAGGGGTAAATCAGCCCCAGCATTTT.

The rearrangement uses TRBV7-2 and TRBJ2-7, with 8 bases lining up with TRBD1. The CDR3 spans 15 residues. From germline, CDR1 is SGHTA and CDR2 FQGNSA. V dropped 5 bases and J dropped 6; count of bases not matched to a gene: 12. The CDR3 DNA sequence: TGTGCCAGCAGCCCCCAGGGGGCTTCTTCCCGCGAGCAGTACTTC. This encodes CASSPQGASSREQYF.

This clonotype occurred a few times. V is TRBV15 and J is TRBJ2-6; TRBD1 or TRBD2 may be the D gene (5 bases each). Germline assignment: CDR1 LNHNV and CDR2 YYDKDF (reference sequence). This CDR3 region has 17 residues. With 3 bases removed from V and 1 base from J, the gap between germline ends came to 13 bases. The CDR3 loop reads CATSRGDRTSGANVLTF. The DNA of the CDR3 is TGTGCCACCAGCAGGGGGGACCGGACTTCTGGGGCCAACGTCCTGACTTTC.

This clonotype appeared a few times. This chain connects TRBV6-5 to TRBJ2-7, with 9 bases aligning to TRBD2. The V segment lost 5 bases and the J segment 5 bases; nucleotides outside the gene matches: 7. This CDR3 has 14 residues. Germline V gene data show CDR1 as MNHEY and CDR2 as SVGAGI. CDR3 in amino acids: CASSRAGGPHEQYF. The CDR3 DNA follows: TGTGCCAGCAGTCGGGCGGGAGGGCCCCACGAGCAGTACTTC.

The sample holds a few counts of this clonotype. V usage is TRBV19 and J usage is TRBJ2-1; D is possibly TRBD2 (6 bases). Germline V gene lookup returns CDR1 LNHDA and CDR2 SQIVND (reference sequence). The length of the CDR3 is 14 residues. V lost 7 bases and J lost 4, with 14 bases in between. The CDR3 loop is CASIAGRGYNEQFF. Here the CDR3 DNA reads TGTGCCAGTATCGCGGGACGGGGATACAATGAGCAGTTCTTC.

This chain uses TRBV6-5 with TRBJ1-2; no reliable D call. V dropped 8 bases and J dropped 7 bases, with 20 bases sitting between them. The length of the CDR3 is 14 residues. The germline V gene encodes CDR1 MNHEY and CDR2 SVGAGI. This chain's CDR3 is CASRTSKNKAGYTF. In nucleotides, the CDR3 is TGTGCCAGCCGGACCAGTAAAAATAAGGCTGGCTACACCTTC.

The V gene is TRBV3-1, the J gene TRBJ2-5; D uncertain. The CDR3 has 14 amino acids. Trimming stripped 0 bases from V and 4 bases from J, with 9 bases between. Germline V gene lookup returns CDR1 LGHDT and CDR2 YNNKEL (reference sequence). The CDR3 nucleotides read TGTGCCAGCAGCCAAGATGGCAGAAGAGAGACCCAGTACTTC. This translates into CASSQDGRRETQYF.

This clonotype came up a few times. This rearrangement joins TRBV7-9 to TRBJ2-1, with 13 bases identical to TRBD2. Trimming cost V 5 bases and J 8 bases; bases outside gene matches: 6. Germline values: CDR1 SEHNR, CDR2 FQNEAQ (reference sequence). The CDR3 totals 15 residues. CDR3 bases: TGTGCCAGCAGCACCAGGACTAGCGGGGGCCATGAGCAGTTCTTC. Residues: CASSTRTSGGHEQFF.

V gene TRBV7-9 combines with J gene TRBJ2-1; perhaps TRBD2 as D (7 bases). The CDR3 has 14 amino acids. Trimming took off 7 bases at V and 4 bases at J, with 14 bases between the two ends. CDR1 SEHNR and CDR2 FQNEAQ come from the germline V gene (reference sequence). The CDR3: CASNRAGVYNEQFF. In DNA form, the CDR3 reads TGTGCCAGCAACAGGGCGGGGGTATACAATGAGCAGTTCTTC.

This clonotype has more than one count but fewer than ten. V and J are TRBV7-2 and TRBJ1-4, with a possible D match to TRBD1 (5 bases). V lost 4 bases, J lost 8 bases, and 14 bases lay in between. Germline values: CDR1 SGHTA, CDR2 FQGNSA. The CDR3 runs 14 residues. This chain's CDR3 is CASSSWGGAEKLFF. The CDR3 bases are TGTGCCAGCAGCTCTTGGGGAGGGGCCGAAAAACTGTTTTTT.

This clonotype came up a few times. This rearrangement joins TRBV12-3 or TRBV12-4 to TRBJ2-4; D is uncertain. V was pared by 5 bases and J by 8 bases, with 7 bases between. The CDR3 runs 11 residues. The CDR3 coding sequence is TGTGCCAGCAGTCCACCTGACATTCAGTACTTC. Amino acid sequence: CASSPPDIQYF.

V gene TRBV28 combines with J gene TRBJ2-4; no definite D call. The DNA end is more similar to TRBJ2-7, so the J call may be wrong. Germline V gene data show CDR1 as MDHEN and CDR2 as SYDVKM. CDR3 size: 12 residues. The CDR3 sequence is CANSRRDYEQYF. CDR3 sequence (DNA): TGTGCCAACAGCCGAAGAGACTACGAGCAGTACTTC.

This clonotype turned up a few times. V gene TRBV7-2 combines with J gene TRBJ2-3; 8 bases line up with TRBD1. With 5 bases clipped from V and 4 bases from J, the junction kept 8 bases outside the gene matches. Germline V gene data show CDR1 as SGHTA and CDR2 as FQGNSA. The CDR3 is 15 amino acids. In DNA, the CDR3 is TGTGCCAGCAGCCACGCTATACAGGGGGCAGATACGCAGTATTTT. This gives the protein CASSHAIQGADTQYF.

In its sample, this clonotype was seen a few times. The chain links TRBV10-3 to TRBJ2-2; 7 positions match TRBD1. The CDR3 has 13 residues. V trimming: 11 bases; J trimming: 2 bases; junction bases outside the gene matches: 5. Germline CDR1 and CDR2: ENHRY and SYGVKD. The CDR3 DNA is TGTGCCTCGGCAGGGGGTAACACCGGGGAGCTGTTTTTT. It codes for CASAGGNTGELFF.